This T cell receptor (beta chain) was observed in a study of T cell responses to AZD1222 COVID-19 vaccine. General observations from the study: Reports indicate that nearly half of spike-specific TCRs are directed at unmutated variant regions. CD4 TCRs linked to vaccination spanned spike, dominating at 160-218 and 743-854. Two AZD1222 administrations were followed by greater Spike-specific TCR breadth and depth. Clonal diversity may have been underestimated, and the donors were mostly white British, with more females than males.

About this clone: Its specificity is unknown.

Clones were sequenced by immunoSEQ multiplex PCR, and TCRdb holds only the in-frame ones, with some missing. The profile shows about 150,000 clones, about 89% of them singletons. This CDR3 comprises 15 residues. Trimming removed 4 bases at V and 5 bases at J, with 16 bases between. The germline V gene has CDR1 KGHDR and CDR2 SFDVKD. The source material was peripheral blood, sampled 28 days after the second AZD1222 dose. The genes are TRBV24-1 and TRBJ2-5; weak D call: TRBD1 (5 bases). This clonotype originated in an adult who received the AZD1222 COVID-19 vaccine. The CDR3 reads CATSEGLTPLETQYF. CDR3 sequence (DNA): TGTGCCACCAGTGAGGGGCTAACCCCCTTGGAGACCCAGTACTTC.